Below, 13 T cell receptor beta chains from the same sample are listed, as sequenced in a study of blood T cells in healthy people across ages. A second roughly 6 to 12 cycle PCR used barcoded and J-beta primers. Using its own MiXCR run on the 5' RACE reads, TCRdb lists one record per CDR3 protein. The sample lists around 990,000 distinct CDR3 sequences, roughly a quarter seen once, with around 0.75% in the top ten. The same data also contributed to another study, on T cells of mothers and their children.

What was sequenced was blood. The receptors stem from a girl aged 2 to 9 in good health.

This clonotype was seen only a few times. The chain joins TRBV4-1 to TRBJ2-5; a possible D gene is TRBD2 (6 bases). Trimming pared 0 bases from V and 1 base from J, leaving 12 bases between. Germline CDR1 MGHRA, CDR2 YSYEKL. This CDR3 is 16 amino acids long. The CDR3 reads CASSQDGRGLQETQYF. DNA for the CDR3: TGCGCCAGCAGCCAAGACGGGAGAGGGCTCCAAGAGACCCAGTACTTC.

This clonotype came up a few times. The V and J genes are TRBV5-4 and TRBJ1-2; TRBD1 matches 8 bases. The germline gives CDR1 SGHNT, CDR2 YYREEE (reference sequence). Losses at the gene ends were 1 base for V and 8 bases for J; bases not matched to a gene: 10. The CDR3 extends over 15 amino acids. The CDR3 here is CASSLLSGGAEGYTF. For the CDR3, the DNA is TGTGCCAGCAGCTTGCTTTCAGGGGGCGCGGAGGGCTACACCTTC.

This clonotype was picked up a small number of times. The CDR3 reads CASSLIFGRYTDTQYF. The CDR3 coding sequence is TGTGCCAGCAGCTTAATATTTGGGAGGTACACAGATACGCAGTATTTT. The rearrangement uses TRBV7-2 and TRBJ2-3, with D possibly being TRBD2 (6 bases). In germline, CDR1 is SGHTA, CDR2 FQGNSA. V was clipped by 2 bases and J by 2 bases, with 14 bases between them. The CDR3 is 16 residues long. The whole variable domain, filled in from reference TRBV7-2 and TRBJ2-3, reads GAGVSQSPSNKVTEKGKDVELRCDPISGHTALYWYRQSLGQGLEFLIYFQGNSAPDKSGLPSDRFSAERTGGSVSTLTIQRTQQEDSAVYLCASSLIFGRYTDTQYFGPGTRLTVL.

This sequence joins TRBV2 and TRBJ1-2; D not resolved. Deletions cut 6 bases from V and 5 bases from J, with 7 bases between. Germline CDR1 SNHLY, CDR2 FYNNEI. The CDR3 is 11 amino acids. The CDR3 nucleotides are TGTGCCAGCAGATACTCGTATGGCTACACCTTC. Its protein is CASRYSYGYTF.

The chain has TRBV12-3 or TRBV12-4 and TRBJ1-5; 8 bases are a match to TRBD1. CDR3 length: 15 amino acids. Germline trimming cut 8 bases from V and 2 bases from J; bases unmatched to any gene: 8. The CDR3 sequence is CASQGQAGGNQPQHF. The CDR3 DNA reads TGTGCCAGCCAGGGACAGGCCGGTGGCAATCAGCCCCAGCATTTT.

This clonotype has just a few counts. The chain employs TRBV7-3 and TRBJ2-1, with 8 bases matching TRBD2. Germline V gene sequence: CDR1 SGHTA, CDR2 FQGTGA. This CDR3 is 14 amino acids long. Losses at the gene ends were 5 bases for V and 8 bases for J; bases not matched to a gene: 8. The CDR3 nucleotides are TGTGCCAGCAGCCCCACGGGAGGGACCCATGAGCAGTTCTTC. Its protein product is CASSPTGGTHEQFF.

This clonotype was recorded many times. The chain has TRBV7-9 and TRBJ2-1; D gene ambiguous. V lost 1 base, J lost 0 bases, and 13 bases lay in between. This CDR3 comprises 17 residues. Germline assignment: CDR1 SEHNR and CDR2 FQNEAQ (reference sequence). The CDR3, as DNA: TGTGCCAGCAGCTTAGAAGTAGGGCTAGACTCCTACAATGAGCAGTTCTTC. Protein product: CASSLEVGLDSYNEQFF.

This clonotype appeared a few times. The V and J genes are TRBV9 and TRBJ1-1; D remains ambiguous. There are 14 residues in the CDR3. The ends were cut back, 0 bases at V and 8 bases at J, with 14 bases in the middle. Germline CDR1 SGDLS, CDR2 YYNGEE. The CDR3 DNA follows: TGTGCCAGCAGCGTAGAGCCGGGAGGGTCCGAAGCTTTCTTT. Its translation is CASSVEPGGSEAFF.

The chain is built from TRBV12-3 or TRBV12-4 and TRBJ2-1; D is unclear. The V end was cut by 5 bases, the J end by 0 bases, with 17 bases between. The CDR3 length is 17 residues. This CDR3 reads CASSATGPLSSYNEQFF. For the CDR3, the DNA is TGTGCCAGCAGTGCTACCGGGCCTCTCAGCTCCTACAATGAGCAGTTCTTC.

The chain carries TRBV5-1 and TRBJ2-7; possible D gene TRBD2, 6 bases. Trimming cost V 0 bases and J 2 bases, with 12 bases left between them. The CDR3 runs 15 residues. Per germline, CDR1 SGHRS and CDR2 YFSETQ. This CDR3 is CASSLEGGTPYEQYF. CDR3 DNA sequence: TGCGCCAGCAGCTTGGAGGGCGGGACTCCCTACGAGCAGTACTTC.

V gene TRBV7-9 combines with J gene TRBJ1-4; 10 nucleotides match TRBD1. V gave up 4 bases and J gave up 1 base; unmatched junction bases: 9. Germline CDR1 SEHNR, CDR2 FQNEAQ (reference sequence). This CDR3 spans 18 amino acids. Here the CDR3 reads CASSSVPGQGRTNEKLFF. The CDR3 coding sequence is TGTGCCAGCAGCTCCGTCCCGGGACAGGGGCGAACTAATGAAAAACTGTTTTTT. The full variable domain, its missing parts supplied by reference TRBV7-9 and TRBJ1-4, is DTGVSQNPRHKITKRGQNVTFRCDPISEHNRLYWYRQTLGQGPEFLTYFQNEAQLEKSRLLSDRFSAERPKGSFSTLEIQRTEQGDSAMYLCASSSVPGQGRTNEKLFFGSGTQLSVL.

The chain joins TRBV29-1 to TRBJ1-2; tentative D call: TRBD1 (5 bases). Germline V lookup: CDR1 SQVTM, CDR2 ANQGSEA. The V gene lost 6 bases and the J gene lost 6 bases, with 14 bases spanning the gap. The CDR3 is 12 amino acids. The CDR3 nucleotides are TGCAGCGTGTTCGGGACCCCCCATGGCTACACCTTC. As protein: CSVFGTPHGYTF.

This clonotype was counted only a few times. V is TRBV6-9 and J is TRBJ2-7, with D maybe TRBD1 (5 bases). The CDR3 has 14 amino acids. Germline loops: CDR1 MNHGY, CDR2 SVAAGI. The V gene lost 7 bases and the J gene lost 4 bases, with 17 bases spanning the gap. CDR3 amino acids: CASIRQGLNYEQYF. The CDR3 DNA is TGTGCCAGCATAAGGCAGGGTCTGAATTACGAGCAGTACTTC.